A single sample gave rise to the 12 T cell receptor beta chains below, sequenced in a study of cytomegalovirus exposure and HLA in healthy donors. PCR was performed using 60 Vbeta and 13 Jbeta primers. Assay used: immunoSEQ multiplex PCR; TCRdb lists only in-frame clones, some missing. The sample consists of 100,000 to 150,000 clones, 76% of them appearing once. Material for sequencing was PBMCs. These receptors were obtained from a man aged 50 to 60 in good health and CMV-seronegative.

This rearrangement joins TRBV28 to TRBJ1-5, with 10 bases fitting TRBD1. Trimming took 6 bases from V and 3 from J; bases not matched to a gene: 11. The germline gives CDR1 MDHEN, CDR2 SYDVKM. CDR3 length: 17 amino acids. CDR3 coding DNA: TGTGCCAGCAGGAGACTTGGGACAGGGGCTTTCAATCAGCCCCAGCATTTT. Translating gives CASRRLGTGAFNQPQHF.

The CDR3 reads CASSKDSNTGELFF. The CDR3, as DNA: TGTGCCAGCAGCAAGGACTCAAACACCGGGGAGCTGTTTTTT. The gene calls are TRBV7-7 and TRBJ2-2; D might be TRBD2 (5 bases). Per germline, CDR1 SSHAT and CDR2 FNYEAQ (reference sequence). V was clipped by 5 bases and J by 2 bases, with 9 bases between them. The CDR3 runs 14 residues.

This clone has a single count. The gene calls are TRBV6-6 and TRBJ1-1; D unresolved. V lost 2 bases, J lost 4 bases, and 8 bases lay in between. The CDR3 has 13 amino acids. Germline loops: CDR1 MNHNY, CDR2 SVGAGI (reference sequence). CDR3 sequence (DNA): TGTGCCAGCAGTTACGAGGCTGTCACTGAAGCTTTCTTT. Translating gives CASSYEAVTEAFF.

J is TRBJ2-5 and V is TRBV7-2; D might be TRBD1 (6 bases). The J call may be mistaken, given a closer DNA end match to TRBJ2-7. Germline lookup yields CDR1 SGHTA and CDR2 FQGNSA. The CDR3 totals 15 residues. CDR3 amino acids: CASSLAGAAAHEQYF. Here the CDR3 DNA reads TGTGCCAGCAGCTTAGCGGGGGCGGCCGCTCACGAGCAGTACTTC.

The rearrangement joins TRBV13 to TRBJ2-4; a weak D match, TRBD1 (5 bases). Germline V gene sequence: CDR1 PRHDT, CDR2 FYEKMQ (reference sequence). The length of the CDR3 is 13 residues. V was shortened by 5 bases and J by 4 bases, with 9 bases between the two germline ends. CDR3 DNA: TGTGCCAGCAGCCTCAAGGGGAAAAACATTCAGTACTTC. Translated, it gives CASSLKGKNIQYF.

This clone has just a few counts. The chain recombines TRBV19 with TRBJ2-2; weak D call: TRBD1 (5 bases). This CDR3 is 15 amino acids long. From germline, CDR1 is LNHDA and CDR2 SQIVND (reference sequence). V dropped 5 bases and J dropped 1 base, with 11 bases sitting between them. Written as DNA, the CDR3 is TGTGCCAGTAGTCTGGCAGGGAAGAACACCGGGGAGCTGTTTTTT. Translation: CASSLAGKNTGELFF. Combining the CDR3 with reference TRBV19 and TRBJ2-2 gives the whole variable domain DGGITQSPKYLFRKEGQNVTLSCEQNLNHDAMYWYRQDPGQGLRLIYYSQIVNDFQKGDIAEGYSVSREKKESFPLTVTSAQKNPTAFYLCASSLAGKNTGELFFGEGSRLTVL.

On this clone: Its ends do not fully match the called genes, so a read error is possible. The chain is built from TRBV7-9 and TRBJ2-1; D possibly corresponds to TRBD1 (6 bases). The CDR3 covers 16 residues. Germline V gene lookup returns CDR1 SEHNR and CDR2 FQNEAQ (reference sequence). The CDR3 bases are TGTTCCAGCAGTTTTGTACAGGGACCTGGAAGGGATGAGCAGTTCTTC. It encodes CSSSFVQGPGRDEQFF.

This chain connects TRBV6-1 to TRBJ2-4, with TRBD2 as a possible D gene (6 bases). Looked up from germline, CDR1 is MNHNS and CDR2 is SASEGT. V was cut by 2 bases and J by 15 bases, with 14 bases left in between. The CDR3 length is 12 residues. The CDR3: CASSETWGVRYF. In DNA form, the CDR3 reads TGTGCCAGCAGTGAAACCTGGGGGGTTCGGTACTTC.

The rearrangement uses TRBV7-2 and TRBJ2-3; 14 bases match TRBD2. J lost 7 bases, V lost 1 base, and 1 base had no gene match. The germline CDR1 and CDR2 sequences are SGHTA and FQGNSA. This CDR3 has 15 residues. The CDR3 spells CASSLGTSGGNTQYF. CDR3 coding DNA: TGTGCCAGCAGCTTAGGGACTAGCGGGGGGAATACGCAGTATTTT.

This CDR3 reads CASSPTVNMNTEAFF. The CDR3, as DNA: TGTGCCAGCAGCCCCACAGTGAACATGAACACTGAAGCTTTCTTT. The gene calls are TRBV7-9 and TRBJ1-1; no firm D call. From germline, CDR1 is SEHNR and CDR2 FQNEAQ (reference sequence). Trimming removed 5 bases from V and 0 bases from J, with 13 bases in between. The CDR3 length is 15 residues. Using reference TRBV7-9 and TRBJ1-1 for the parts outside the CDR3, the full variable domain is DTGVSQNPRHKITKRGQNVTFRCDPISEHNRLYWYRQTLGQGPEFLTYFQNEAQLEKSRLLSDRFSAERPKGSFSTLEIQRTEQGDSAMYLCASSPTVNMNTEAFFGQGTRLTVV.

This chain uses TRBV30 with TRBJ2-7; 8 positions match TRBD1. This CDR3 contains 13 residues. CDR1 is GTSNPN and CDR2 is SVGIG in the germline V gene (reference sequence). V gave up 5 bases and J gave up 3 bases; unmatched junction bases: 6. The CDR3: CAWRTGHDYEQYF. Here the CDR3 DNA reads TGTGCCTGGCGGACAGGGCATGACTACGAGCAGTACTTC.

The chain links TRBV6-6 to TRBJ1-1; D possibly corresponds to TRBD1 (6 bases). Deletions cut 0 bases from V and 4 bases from J, with 6 bases between. CDR3 length: 13 amino acids. From germline, CDR1 is MNHNY and CDR2 SVGAGI (reference sequence). DNA for the CDR3: TGTGCCAGCAGTTACTCCAGGGGCACTGAAGCTTTCTTT. This codes for CASSYSRGTEAFF.